These 16 T cell receptor beta chains were sequenced from one sample in a study of blood T cell repertoires in COVID-19. Some clones are missing from TCRdb's copy, which holds only in-frame ones; the method was immunoSEQ multiplex PCR. The sample has more than 150,000 clones; about 90% are singletons. The sequenced material came from PBMCs or T cells enriched from blood (not recorded which). Receptor source: a woman aged 25-40 years who had recovered from COVID-19.

The chain is built from TRBV6-1 and TRBJ2-1, with D perhaps TRBD1 (5 bases). The V gene lost 2 bases and the J gene lost 6 bases, with 11 bases spanning the gap. CDR1 is MNHNS and CDR2 is SASEGT in the germline V gene. CDR3 size: 14 residues. The CDR3 sequence is CASSEWSGFNEQFF. CDR3 nucleotides: TGTGCCAGCAGTGAATGGTCAGGGTTCAATGAGCAGTTCTTC.

The chain carries TRBV5-1 and TRBJ1-1, with D possibly being TRBD1 (6 bases). Looked up from germline, CDR1 is SGHRS and CDR2 is YFSETQ. V lost 3 bases to trimming and J lost 6 bases, with 9 bases between them. The CDR3 loop spans 12 amino acids. The CDR3 DNA is TGCGCCAGCAGCTCAGGGGCCGCTGAAGCTTTCTTT. It yields the protein CASSSGAAEAFF.

This chain joins TRBV10-3 and TRBJ2-2; TRBD2 agrees at 9 bases. The CDR3 sequence is 14 residues long. The trim removed 10 bases at V and 4 bases at J, leaving 7 bases unmatched. Germline V lookup: CDR1 ENHRY, CDR2 SYGVKD. DNA for the CDR3: TGTGCCACCCTAGGGACTAGCTTCACCGGGGAGCTGTTTTTT. Translation: CATLGTSFTGELFF.

This clone was observed a few times. This chain uses TRBV3-1 (or the pseudogene TRBV3-2) with TRBJ2-1; 7 bases are shared with TRBD2. CDR1 and CDR2 from the germline V gene are LGHDT and YNNKEL (reference sequence). This CDR3 has 12 amino acids. Trimming took 0 bases from V and 14 from J; bases not matched to a gene: 4. CDR3 residues: CASSQDSGREFF. CDR3 nucleotide sequence: TGTGCCAGCAGCCAAGACTCAGGGAGGGAGTTCTTC.

This rearrangement joins TRBV11-2 to TRBJ1-3, with D possibly being TRBD1 (5 bases). V lost 2 bases and J lost 2, with 10 bases in between. The CDR3 covers 15 residues. The germline CDR1 and CDR2 sequences are SGHAT and FQNNGV. This CDR3 reads CASSLTRTPGNTIYF. The CDR3 DNA reads TGTGCCAGCAGCTTAACCCGGACACCTGGAAACACCATATATTTT.

The genes are TRBV5-1 and TRBJ1-2, with D unresolved. With 2 bases removed from V and 6 bases from J, the gap between germline ends came to 11 bases. The CDR3 spans 13 residues. The germline V gene encodes CDR1 SGHRS and CDR2 YFSETQ. The CDR3 nucleotides are TGCGCCAGCAGCTTACCACTGTCGGATGGCTACACCTTC. Translation: CASSLPLSDGYTF.

This chain connects TRBV5-4 to TRBJ1-2; D gene uncertain. Trimming left V 0 bases short and J 3 bases short, with 9 bases between. This CDR3 contains 14 residues. Germline-derived CDR1 and CDR2 are SGHNT and YYREEE (reference sequence). The CDR3 loop reads CASSLDPGDYGYTF. The CDR3 nucleotides read TGTGCCAGCAGCTTGGACCCCGGGGACTATGGCTACACCTTC.

The chain has TRBV3-1 (or the pseudogene TRBV3-2) and TRBJ1-2; D is ambiguous. Germline V lookup: CDR1 LGHDT, CDR2 YNNKEL (reference sequence). Trimming pared 1 base from V and 8 bases from J, leaving 8 bases between. CDR3 length: 12 amino acids. This chain's CDR3 is CASSQVAWGYTF. CDR3 bases: TGTGCCAGCAGCCAAGTCGCGTGGGGCTACACCTTC.

This rearrangement joins TRBV29-1 to TRBJ1-1; TRBD1 matches at 7 bases. Germline CDR1 and CDR2: SQVTM and ANQGSEA. V dropped 6 bases and J dropped 1; count of bases not matched to a gene: 5. The CDR3 is 13 amino acids. CDR3 sequence reads: CSVRTGENTEAFF. The DNA of the CDR3 is TGCAGCGTGCGGACAGGAGAGAACACTGAAGCTTTCTTT.

The rearrangement joins TRBV6-1 to TRBJ2-3, with a tentative D call TRBD2 (6 bases). V was shortened by 6 bases and J by 0 bases, with 10 bases between the two germline ends. This CDR3 contains 14 residues. Germline V gene lookup returns CDR1 MNHNS and CDR2 SASEGT. CDR3 in amino acids: CASRRDLSTDTQYF. The CDR3 DNA reads as TGTGCCAGCAGACGGGACTTAAGCACAGATACGCAGTATTTT.

A single count supports this clone. This sequence joins TRBV11-3 and TRBJ2-7, with 9 nucleotides matching TRBD1. Per the germline V gene, CDR1 is SGHNT and CDR2 is YENEEA. This CDR3 has 15 amino acids. J was trimmed by 4 bases and V by 5 bases; bases with no gene match: 9. DNA of the CDR3: TGTGCCAGCAGCATGGACAGGGGTGTGTCATACGAGCAGTACTTC. It translates to CASSMDRGVSYEQYF. Drawing the rest from reference TRBV11-3 and TRBJ2-7, the complete variable domain is EAGVVQSPRYKIIEKKQPVAFWCNPISGHNTLYWYLQNLGQGPELLIRYENEEAVDDSQLPKDRFSAERLKGVDSTLKIQPAELGDSAVYLCASSMDRGVSYEQYFGPGTRLTVT.

The CDR3 region has the DNA TGTGCCAGCGGTTCAGGGCCCACTAACTATGGCTACACCTTC. Its protein is CASGSGPTNYGYTF. The J gene is TRBJ1-2, the V gene TRBV27, with a possible D match to TRBD1 (5 bases). The CDR3 runs to 14 residues. V dropped 8 bases and J dropped 0 bases, with 13 bases sitting between them. The germline V gene encodes CDR1 MNHEY and CDR2 SMNVEV (reference sequence).

The chain joins TRBV11-3 to TRBJ2-3; D gene ambiguous. Trimming left V 1 base short and J 5 bases short, with 10 bases between. Germline V lookup: CDR1 SGHNT, CDR2 YENEEA. The CDR3 is 14 residues long. The DNA of the CDR3 is TGTGCCAGCAGCTTAGCCGGAGTGCTAGATACGCAGTATTTT. Amino acid sequence: CASSLAGVLDTQYF.

The chain has TRBV5-4 and TRBJ1-2, with no clear D. Trimming removed 1 base from V and 10 bases from J, with 17 bases in between. This CDR3 is built from 14 residues. Germline V gene lookup returns CDR1 SGHNT and CDR2 YYREEE (reference sequence). The CDR3 sequence: CASSLSVSPPPYTF. CDR3 sequence (DNA): TGTGCCAGCAGCTTGTCGGTTTCCCCCCCTCCCTACACCTTC.

The chain uses TRBV6-5 and TRBJ2-5; possibly TRBD2 for D (6 bases). This CDR3 region has 14 residues. Trimming cost V 4 bases and J 1 base, with 10 bases left between them. Germline-derived CDR1 and CDR2 are MNHEY and SVGAGI. In nucleotides, the CDR3 is TGTGCCAGCAGTTCTGAGGAGGGCCAAGAGACCCAGTACTTC. It is translated as CASSSEEGQETQYF.

This rearrangement joins TRBV14 to TRBJ2-3, with D possibly TRBD1 on 5 matching bases. In germline, CDR1 is SGHDN, CDR2 FVKESK. V gave up 4 bases and J gave up 2 bases, with 13 bases separating them. The CDR3 length is 15 residues. The CDR3 nucleotides read TGTGCCAGCAGCCCTCTGGACAACCCCACAGATACGCAGTATTTT. This translates into CASSPLDNPTDTQYF.